This T cell receptor (beta chain) was obtained from a study of technical replicates of blood from four donors. Assay: immunoSEQ multiplex PCR; the TCRdb copy retains only in-frame clones and omits some. The sample records 60,000 to 95,000 clones, 91% being singletons. The CDR3 consists of 15 residues. Germline values: CDR1 SGHRS, CDR2 YFSETQ. Trimming took 3 bases from V and 4 from J; bases not matched to a gene: 7. The receptor was derived from a human donor in good health. Some clones in this sample may be carry-over from other donors' samples. The gene calls are TRBV5-1 and TRBJ2-7, with 10 bases matching TRBD2. The sample comprised T cells isolated from PBMCs. The CDR3 DNA reads as TGCGCCAGCAGCTCGTTAGCGGGAGGATCGTACGAGCAGTACTTC. Translated: CASSSLAGGSYEQYF.